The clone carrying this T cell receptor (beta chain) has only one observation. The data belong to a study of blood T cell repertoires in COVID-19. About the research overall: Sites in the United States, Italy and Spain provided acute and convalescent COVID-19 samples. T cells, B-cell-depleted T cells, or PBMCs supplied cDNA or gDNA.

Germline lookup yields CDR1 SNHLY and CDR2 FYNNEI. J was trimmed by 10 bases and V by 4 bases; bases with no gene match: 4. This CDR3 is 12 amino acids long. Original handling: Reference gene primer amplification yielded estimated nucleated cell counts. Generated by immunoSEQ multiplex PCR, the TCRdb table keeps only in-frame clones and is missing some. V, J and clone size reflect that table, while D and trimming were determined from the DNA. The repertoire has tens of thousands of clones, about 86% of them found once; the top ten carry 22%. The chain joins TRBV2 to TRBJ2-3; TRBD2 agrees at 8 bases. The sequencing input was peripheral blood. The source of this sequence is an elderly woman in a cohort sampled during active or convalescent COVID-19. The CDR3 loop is CASSGAGGSQYF. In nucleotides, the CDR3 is TGTGCCAGCAGTGGGGCGGGGGGCTCGCAGTATTTT.